This is a list of T cell receptor beta chains from one sample in a study of neoadjuvant anti-PD-1 for oral cavity cancer. Sequencing used immunoSEQ multiplex PCR; TCRdb keeps in-frame clones, though not all of them. The sample includes 30,000 to 40,000 clones, approximately 90% seen only once; the top ten take roughly 4%. The sample in question was PBMCs, obtained before nivolumab (anti-PD-1) treatment. The receptors come from a person aged 40 to 85 with oral cavity squamous cell carcinoma. Both conserved end residues are part of each CDR3. Clone size is not always given. Where it is, it says once, few, many or a class for expanded clones.

v_gene: TRBV7-8; abundance: NA; len: 14; CDR3aa: CASSSGQVYNEQFF
v_gene: TRBV14; abundance: NA; len: 13; CDR3aa: CASSQGEGYGYTF
v_gene: TRBV10-1; abundance: NA; len: 12; CDR3aa: CASSEGNSPLHF
v_gene: TRBV30; abundance: once; len: 13; CDR3aa: CAWTQGMNSPLHF
v_gene: TRBV7-2; abundance: NA; len: 15; CDR3aa: CASSLNLWSGNTIYF
v_gene: TRBV9; abundance: few; len: 15; CDR3aa: CASSPRTSLADTQYF
v_gene: TRBV19; abundance: NA; len: 15; CDR3aa: CASSSTGGSGNTIYF
v_gene: TRBV15; abundance: NA; len: 14; CDR3aa: CATSPRGPWEKLFF
v_gene: TRBV5-4; abundance: NA; len: 16; CDR3aa: CASSSPWEDSGNTIYF
v_gene: TRBV19; abundance: NA; len: 18; CDR3aa: CASSIDLFQGPSNQPQHF
v_gene: TRBV19; abundance: NA; len: 18; CDR3aa: CASSIRGLAGVPADTQYF
v_gene: TRBV11-2; abundance: NA; len: 16; CDR3aa: CASSLAAGGRSYEQYF
v_gene: TRBV7-8; abundance: NA; len: 13; CDR3aa: CASSPPGGQTQYF
v_gene: TRBV5-4; abundance: NA; len: 16; CDR3aa: CASSPGSVPGGNTIYF
v_gene: TRBV10-3; abundance: NA; len: 15; CDR3aa: CAISEFRDSLYGYTF
v_gene: TRBV14; abundance: NA; len: 18; CDR3aa: CASSQGWLGRHSSYEQYF
v_gene: TRBV9; abundance: NA; len: 14; CDR3aa: CASSVDGTNYEQYF
v_gene: TRBV2; abundance: once; len: 12; CDR3aa: CAGRTDSYEQYF
v_gene: TRBV7-7; abundance: NA; len: 16; CDR3aa: CASSPTGEVNTGELFF
v_gene: TRBV19; abundance: NA; len: 15; CDR3aa: CASSTAGSINYGYTF
v_gene: TRBV11-3; abundance: NA; len: 13; CDR3aa: CASSPSQAAEAFF
v_gene: TRBV4-1; abundance: NA; len: 15; CDR3aa: CASSQAFSGGTEQYF
v_gene: TRBV18; abundance: NA; len: 15; CDR3aa: CASSPGRGRTDTQYF
v_gene: TRBV5-1; abundance: NA; len: 15; CDR3aa: CASSLGQMMTYGYTF
v_gene: TRBV4-3; abundance: NA; len: 17; CDR3aa: CASSQDAVRSYNSPLHF
v_gene: TRBV4-1; abundance: NA; len: 15; CDR3aa: CASSQDRRSSYEQYF
v_gene: TRBV9; abundance: NA; len: 15; CDR3aa: CASSVGAGAADTQYF
v_gene: TRBV4-3; abundance: NA; len: 15; CDR3aa: CASSQDRGLNQPQHF
v_gene: TRBV11-2; abundance: NA; len: 16; CDR3aa: CASSLHPTLAAYEQYF
v_gene: TRBV19; abundance: NA; len: 17; CDR3aa: CASSKELGVSGANVLTF
v_gene: TRBV5-6; abundance: NA; len: 16; CDR3aa: CASSPYRTVPGNEQFF
v_gene: TRBV19; abundance: once; len: 15; CDR3aa: CASSIGQAHNEKLFF
v_gene: TRBV7-9; abundance: NA; len: 14; CDR3aa: CASSRDRGPNEQFF
v_gene: TRBV12-2; abundance: once; len: 18; CDR3aa: CASRLPPGQEVGNQPQHF
v_gene: TRBV29-1; abundance: NA; len: 14; CDR3aa: CSVDRGQGVQTQYF
v_gene: TRBV5-1; abundance: NA; len: 15; CDR3aa: CASSSPGGRNLMQYF
v_gene: TRBV5-1; abundance: NA; len: 15; CDR3aa: CASSLVAGGADTQYF
v_gene: TRBV5-6; abundance: NA; len: 14; CDR3aa: CASSTGGARQPQHF
v_gene: TRBV5-1; abundance: NA; len: 16; CDR3aa: CASSTSLQASGNTIYF
v_gene: TRBV9; abundance: NA; len: 19; CDR3aa: CASSVTGRRGQGFPDTQYF
v_gene: TRBV19; abundance: NA; len: 13; CDR3aa: CASRAASTDTQYF
v_gene: TRBV28; abundance: once; len: 14; CDR3aa: CASSRDSFTDTQYF
v_gene: TRBV27; abundance: once; len: 13; CDR3aa: CASSDRVYNEQFF
v_gene: TRBV29-1; abundance: NA; len: 18; CDR3aa: CSVGVTPGPAPFTDTQYF
v_gene: TRBV11-1; abundance: NA; len: 15; CDR3aa: CASSPRWGTNEKLFF
v_gene: TRBV2; abundance: NA; len: 13; CDR3aa: CASSEQGGFGYTF
v_gene: TRBV30; abundance: NA; len: 13; CDR3aa: CAWSIQVNTEAFF
v_gene: TRBV11-2; abundance: few; len: 18; CDR3aa: CASSSVPGVLRTNEKLFF